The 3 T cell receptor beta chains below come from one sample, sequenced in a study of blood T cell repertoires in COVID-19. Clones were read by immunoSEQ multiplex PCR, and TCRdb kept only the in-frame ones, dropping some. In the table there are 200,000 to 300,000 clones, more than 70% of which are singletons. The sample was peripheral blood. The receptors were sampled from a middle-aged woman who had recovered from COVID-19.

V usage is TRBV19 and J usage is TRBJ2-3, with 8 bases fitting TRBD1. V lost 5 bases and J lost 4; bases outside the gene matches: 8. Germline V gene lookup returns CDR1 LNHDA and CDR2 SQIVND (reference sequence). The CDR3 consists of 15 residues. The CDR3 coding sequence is TGTGCCAGTAGTGGGGGCAGGGGGCTCGCAGATACGCAGTATTTT. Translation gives CASSGGRGLADTQYF.

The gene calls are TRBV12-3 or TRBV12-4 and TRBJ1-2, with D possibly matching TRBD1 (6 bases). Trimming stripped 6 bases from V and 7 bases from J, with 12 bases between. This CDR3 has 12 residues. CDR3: CASSPQGIGYTF. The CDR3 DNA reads TGTGCCAGCAGCCCACAGGGAATTGGCTACACCTTC.

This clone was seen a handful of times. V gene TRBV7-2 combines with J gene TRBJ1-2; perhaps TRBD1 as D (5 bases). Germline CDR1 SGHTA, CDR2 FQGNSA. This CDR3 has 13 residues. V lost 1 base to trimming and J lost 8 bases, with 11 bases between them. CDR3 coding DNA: TGTGCCAGCAGCTTAGAAGGGGCAGCCGGCTACACCTTC. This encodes CASSLEGAAGYTF.